These 7 T cell receptor beta chains were all obtained from the same sample, sequenced in a study of T cell changes during pregnancy in multiple sclerosis. Repertoires were generated with immunoSEQ multiplex PCR, while TCRdb's copy carries only in-frame clones and drops some. The top ten hold 3.5% to 4.5% of the sample, which has approximately 31,000 clones, over 75% seen once. The source was CD8+ T cells from peripheral blood mononuclear cells, collected in the second trimester of pregnancy. The receptor set was obtained from a female donor with multiple sclerosis, enrolled in a pregnancy study.

This chain joins TRBV5-4 and TRBJ1-2, with a tentative D call TRBD1 (6 bases). The germline V gene encodes CDR1 SGHNT and CDR2 YYREEE (reference sequence). Trimming removed 2 bases from V and 5 bases from J, with 16 bases in between. The CDR3 is made up of 15 amino acids. For the CDR3, the DNA is TGTGCCAGCAGCTTCCTCCTACAGGGCTCATATGGCTACACCTTC. Translating it yields CASSFLLQGSYGYTF.

This chain uses TRBV6-4 with TRBJ2-1; the D gene is possibly TRBD1 (6 bases). Germline V gene data show CDR1 as MRHNA and CDR2 as SNTAGT. The CDR3 runs 13 residues. V was trimmed by 4 bases and J by 5 bases, leaving 9 bases between them. CDR3 DNA sequence: TGTGCCAGCAGTGTACGGGACAACAATGAGCAGTTCTTC. Translating it yields CASSVRDNNEQFF.

The CDR3 nucleotides read TGTGCCAGCAGCCTAATAGCGGGAGAAGAGACCCAGTACTTC. Translation: CASSLIAGEETQYF. J is TRBJ2-5 and V is TRBV28; TRBD2 matches 9 bases. The V and J ends lost 6 bases and 3 bases, in that order; junction bases with no gene match: 5. Germline values: CDR1 MDHEN, CDR2 SYDVKM. This CDR3 is built from 14 residues. Filled out from reference TRBV28 and TRBJ2-5, the complete variable domain reads DVKVTQSSRYLVKRTGEKVFLECVQDMDHENMFWYRQDPGLGLRLIYFSYDVKMKEKGDIPEGYSVSREKKERFSLILESASTNQTSMYLCASSLIAGEETQYFGPGTRLLVL.

This chain links TRBV2 with TRBJ2-7; D is unresolved. This CDR3 region has 14 residues. Germline V lookup: CDR1 SNHLY, CDR2 FYNNEI. V was shortened by 10 bases and J by 1 base, with 17 bases between the two germline ends. In nucleotides, the CDR3 is TGTGCCACCCACCCATCTACGCCGTCCTACGAGCAGTACTTC. Its translation: CATHPSTPSYEQYF. Combining the CDR3 with reference TRBV2 and TRBJ2-7 gives the whole variable domain EPEVTQTPSHQVTQMGQEVILRCVPISNHLYFYWYRQILGQKVEFLVSFYNNEISEKSEIFDDQFSVERPDGSNFTLKIRSTKLEDSAMYFCATHPSTPSYEQYFGPGTRLTVT.

The chain recombines TRBV7-9 with TRBJ2-1, with TRBD2 matching 12 bases. The CDR3 loop spans 16 amino acids. Germline CDR1 SEHNR, CDR2 FQNEAQ (reference sequence). Losses at the gene ends were 5 bases for V and 5 bases for J; bases not matched to a gene: 7. The CDR3 nucleotides are TGTGCCAGCAGCCCACCACTAGCGGGAGGCCACAATGAGCAGTTCTTC. It specifies CASSPPLAGGHNEQFF.

The chain joins TRBV9 to TRBJ2-1, with 13 bases identical to TRBD2. This CDR3 is 18 amino acids long. Germline loops: CDR1 SGDLS, CDR2 YYNGEE. V was clipped by 3 bases and J by 0 bases; unmatched bases: 6. In DNA form, the CDR3 reads TGTGCCAGCAGCGGTCGACTAGCGGGAGGCATCTCCTACAATGAGCAGTTCTTC. This translates into CASSGRLAGGISYNEQFF.

This clone was detected once. The genes are TRBV4-1 and TRBJ2-1; D not certain. The CDR3 contains 13 residues. Trimming left V 1 base short and J 6 bases short, with 7 bases between. CDR1 is MGHRA and CDR2 is YSYEKL in the germline V gene. CDR3 protein: CASSQGLSNEQFF. The CDR3 coding sequence is TGCGCCAGCAGCCAAGGACTCAGCAATGAGCAGTTCTTC.